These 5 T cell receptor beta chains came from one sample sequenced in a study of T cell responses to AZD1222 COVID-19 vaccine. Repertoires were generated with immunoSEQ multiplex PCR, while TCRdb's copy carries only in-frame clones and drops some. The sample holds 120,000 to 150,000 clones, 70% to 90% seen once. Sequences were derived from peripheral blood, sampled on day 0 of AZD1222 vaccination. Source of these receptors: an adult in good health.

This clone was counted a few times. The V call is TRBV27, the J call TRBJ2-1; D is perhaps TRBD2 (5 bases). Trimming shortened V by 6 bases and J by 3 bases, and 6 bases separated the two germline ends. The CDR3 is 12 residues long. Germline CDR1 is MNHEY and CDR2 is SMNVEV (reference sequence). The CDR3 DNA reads TGTGCCAGCAGCGGGGTCTACAATGAGCAGTTCTTC. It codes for CASSGVYNEQFF.

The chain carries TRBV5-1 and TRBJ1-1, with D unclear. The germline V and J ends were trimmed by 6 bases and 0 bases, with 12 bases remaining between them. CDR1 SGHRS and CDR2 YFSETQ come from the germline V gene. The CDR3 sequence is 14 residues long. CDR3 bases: TGCGCCAGCAAAATCTCGATGCTGAACACTGAAGCTTTCTTT. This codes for CASKISMLNTEAFF.

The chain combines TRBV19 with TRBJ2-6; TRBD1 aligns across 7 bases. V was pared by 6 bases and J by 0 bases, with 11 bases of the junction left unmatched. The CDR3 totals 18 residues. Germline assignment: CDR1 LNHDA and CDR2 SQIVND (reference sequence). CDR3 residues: CASRRDRGSTSGANVLTF. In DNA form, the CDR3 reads TGTGCCAGTAGAAGGGACAGAGGTTCTACCTCTGGGGCCAACGTCCTGACTTTC.

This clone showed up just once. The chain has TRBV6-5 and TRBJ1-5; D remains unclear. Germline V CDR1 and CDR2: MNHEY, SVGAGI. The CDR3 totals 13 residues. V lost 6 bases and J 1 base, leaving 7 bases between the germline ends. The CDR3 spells CASRLDSNQPQHF. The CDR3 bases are TGTGCCAGCAGACTCGACAGCAATCAGCCCCAGCATTTT.

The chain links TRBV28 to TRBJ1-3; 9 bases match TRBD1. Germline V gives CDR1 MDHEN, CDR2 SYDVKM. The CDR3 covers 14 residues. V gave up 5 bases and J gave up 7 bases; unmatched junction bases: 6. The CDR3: CASSPGTGMNTIYF. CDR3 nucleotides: TGTGCCAGCAGTCCCGGGACAGGGATGAACACCATATATTTT.